This TCR beta chain was recorded in a study of read filtering for tumor transcriptome and immune sequencing. Whole-study context: By R-ISS, stages I, II and III held about 8, 16 and 7 patients. Study-level findings and limits: About 80% of IR-seq clonotypes had one read, totaling around 4% of reads; RNA-seq: about 74% and 41%.

Trimming shortened V by 4 bases and J by 2 bases, and 9 bases separated the two germline ends. Germline values: CDR1 SQVTM, CDR2 ANQGSEA. This CDR3 has 12 residues. The table lists this clonotype with many counts. Its antigen is not known. From about 0.4 ug of RNA, a library with molecular barcoded alpha/delta and beta/gamma adaptors was made. TCRdb passed the reads through MiXCR, listing each CDR3 protein once. Here the sample spans roughly 69,000 distinct CDR3 sequences, about 15% being singletons. The TCR comes from a donor aged 40 or older with multiple myeloma. Sequences were obtained from a population of CD138-negative cells sorted from bone marrow. This chain links TRBV29-1 with TRBJ2-7, with a tentative D call TRBD1 (6 bases). CDR3 amino acids: CSVATGTYEQYF. In nucleotides, the CDR3 is TGCAGCGTTGCTACAGGGACCTACGAGCAGTACTTC.